This is a list of T cell receptor beta chains from one sample in a study of chemoradiotherapy in HPV16-positive cancers. Assay: immunoSEQ multiplex PCR; the TCRdb copy retains only in-frame clones and omits some. The sample has approximately 6,200 clones, about 91% seen once; the top ten hold 20% to 30%. Source: blood, taken from a patient who underwent chemoradiotherapy. The receptors derive from a human donor with HPV-associated anogenital cancer. Both conserved end residues are part of each CDR3. D genes are given only for firm matches. Not all rows give a size; the values are once, few, many and, for expanded clones, a class.

CDR3 length | clone size | D gene | J gene | V gene | CDR3 DNA | CDR3 protein
14 | NA | NA | TRBJ1-2 | TRBV5-6 | TGTGCCAGCAGCTGGATAGCGGCTAACTATGGCTACACCTTC | CASSWIAANYGYTF
15 | NA | NA | TRBJ2-1 | TRBV4-1 | TGCGCCAGCAGCCAGCCCGAGCGTCCCTACAATGAGCAGTTCTTC | CASSQPERPYNEQFF
14 | NA | NA | TRBJ2-1 | TRBV5-1 | TGCGCCAGCAGCTTGGTGGAGGCGGGCAATGAGCAGTTCTTC | CASSLVEAGNEQFF
15 | NA | NA | TRBJ1-2 | TRBV27 | TGTGCCAGCAGTTCGATGCCCCCGGGGGCCGGTGGCTACACCTTC | CASSSMPPGAGGYTF
15 | NA | TRBD2 | TRBJ2-7 | TRBV2 | TGTGCCAGCAAACCAAGGCAGACTAGCGTCTACGAGCAGTACTTC | CASKPRQTSVYEQYF
16 | NA | NA | TRBJ2-7 | TRBV4-3 | TGCGCCAGCAGCCAATCACCCAGACAGGACCGCCTCGGGCAGTACTTC | CASSQSPRQDRLGQYF
11 | NA | NA | TRBJ2-7 | TRBV28 | TGTGCCAGCAGTGTATCCTACGAGCAGTACTTC | CASSVSYEQYF
16 | NA | TRBD2 | TRBJ2-3 | TRBV5-1 | TGCGCCAGCAGCGCCGGGACTAGCGGGGGCTCAGATACGCAGTATTTT | CASSAGTSGGSDTQYF
12 | NA | NA | TRBJ2-1 | TRBV29-1 | TGCAGCGTTGTCCAGCGTTACAATGAGCAGTTCTTC | CSVVQRYNEQFF
13 | NA | NA | TRBJ2-2 | TRBV6-5 | TGTGCCAGCAGTAACGTACACTCCGGGGAGCTGTTTTTT | CASSNVHSGELFF
15 | NA | NA | TRBJ1-1 | TRBV29-1 | TGCAGCGTTGACATAAGACTGGGAATGAACACTGAAGCTTTCTTT | CSVDIRLGMNTEAFF
13 | NA | NA | TRBJ1-1 | TRBV7-6 | TGTGCCAGCAGGTACGGAGCGAACACTGAAGCTTTCTTT | CASRYGANTEAFF
18 | once | TRBD2 | TRBJ2-6 | TRBV5-1 | TGCGCCAGTGGAGGACTAGCGGGAGAATACTCTGGGGCCAACGTCCTGACTTTC | CASGGLAGEYSGANVLTF
16 | NA | NA | TRBJ2-3 | TRBV4-3 | TGCGCCAGCAGCCAAGGCCTAGAAAGTAACACAGATACGCAGTATTTT | CASSQGLESNTDTQYF
12 | NA | TRBD1 | TRBJ1-1 | TRBV30 | TGTGCCTGGAGTTCTGTGGGACAGAAAGCTTTCTTT | CAWSSVGQKAFF